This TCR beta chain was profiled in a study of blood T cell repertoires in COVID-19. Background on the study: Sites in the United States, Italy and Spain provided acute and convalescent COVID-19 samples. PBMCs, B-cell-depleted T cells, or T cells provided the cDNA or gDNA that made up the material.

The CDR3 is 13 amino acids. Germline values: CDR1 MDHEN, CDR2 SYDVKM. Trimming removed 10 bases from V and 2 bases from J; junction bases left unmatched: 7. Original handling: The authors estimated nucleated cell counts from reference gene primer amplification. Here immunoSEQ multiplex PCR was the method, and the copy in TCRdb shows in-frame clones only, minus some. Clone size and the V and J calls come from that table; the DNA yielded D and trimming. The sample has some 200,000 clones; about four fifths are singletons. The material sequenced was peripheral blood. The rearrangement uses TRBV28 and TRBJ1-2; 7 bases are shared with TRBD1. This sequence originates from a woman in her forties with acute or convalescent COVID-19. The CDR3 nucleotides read TGTGCCATCACCGCGGGACAGAACTATGGCTACACCTTC. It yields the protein CAITAGQNYGYTF.